The 23 T cell receptor beta chains below were found in one sample sequenced in a study of T cell responses to AZD1222 COVID-19 vaccine. The protocol was immunoSEQ multiplex PCR, while the TCRdb copy is restricted to in-frame clones and leaves out a portion. Altogether 100,000 to 150,000 clones are present, roughly 91% being singletons, with the ten largest covering about 4.2%. Sequencing was performed on peripheral blood, taken on day 0 of MenACWY control vaccination. The receptors come from an adult in good health.

The gene calls are TRBV19 and TRBJ2-2, with D tentatively TRBD1 (5 bases). This CDR3 spans 14 amino acids. The V end was cut by 3 bases, the J end by 3 bases, with 8 bases between. CDR1 and CDR2 (germline): LNHDA, SQIVND (reference sequence). DNA of the CDR3: TGTGCCAGTAGTATGGGCAGGGACACCGGGGAGCTGTTTTTT. Translating it yields CASSMGRDTGELFF.

The chain links TRBV27 to TRBJ1-2; weak D call: TRBD1 (5 bases). The ends were cut back, 5 bases at V and 4 bases at J, with 17 bases in the middle. The CDR3 consists of 15 residues. The germline gives CDR1 MNHEY, CDR2 SMNVEV (reference sequence). CDR3 sequence (DNA): TGTGCCAGCAGTCCCGGGGCCGTCGGGGGCTATGGCTACACCTTC. It encodes CASSPGAVGGYGYTF.

The CDR3: CASSLGHQPQHF. CDR3 in DNA: TGTGCCAGCAGTTTAGGGCATCAGCCCCAGCATTTT. The rearrangement links TRBV12-3 or TRBV12-4 to TRBJ1-5, with D unresolved. V lost 1 base and J lost 5, with 3 bases in between. CDR3 length: 12 residues.

The gene calls are TRBV4-3 and TRBJ1-5; D ambiguous. The length of the CDR3 is 14 residues. The V end lost 0 bases, the J end lost 3 bases, and 6 bases lay between the germline ends. Germline values: CDR1 LGHNA, CDR2 YSLEER. CDR3 in amino acids: CASSQDQANQPQHF. In DNA, the CDR3 is TGCGCCAGCAGCCAAGACCAGGCCAATCAGCCCCAGCATTTT.

The chain links TRBV29-1 to TRBJ2-2; a possible D gene is TRBD2 (6 bases). CDR1 is SQVTM and CDR2 is ANQGSEA in the germline V gene. Trimming took off 6 bases at V and 1 base at J, with 9 bases between the two ends. CDR3 length: 13 residues. CDR3 sequence (DNA): TGCAGCGTGGGGACTGAGAACACCGGGGAGCTGTTTTTT. Amino acid sequence: CSVGTENTGELFF.

The chain couples TRBV5-6 to TRBJ1-5; TRBD1 aligns across 9 bases. CDR1 and CDR2 from the germline V gene are SGHDT and YYEEEE. This CDR3 spans 16 amino acids. The V and J ends lost 3 bases and 6 bases, in that order; junction bases with no gene match: 10. The CDR3 nucleotides are TGTGCCAGCAGCTACTACCGAGACAGGGGGTTTCAGCCCCAGCATTTT. Protein sequence: CASSYYRDRGFQPQHF.

The chain recombines TRBV5-1 with TRBJ2-7, with D perhaps TRBD2 (5 bases). Trimming took 4 bases from V and 3 from J, leaving 11 bases between them. Per the germline V gene, CDR1 is SGHRS and CDR2 is YFSETQ. This CDR3 region has 13 residues. CDR3 DNA: TGCGCCAGCAGCCGGACTGAAGGCTACGAGCAGTACTTC. Residues: CASSRTEGYEQYF.

The chain recombines TRBV28 with TRBJ1-3; weak D call: TRBD1 (5 bases). Germline CDR1 MDHEN, CDR2 SYDVKM. The CDR3 sequence is 20 residues long. V lost 1 base to trimming and J lost 4 bases, with 26 bases between them. The CDR3 protein is CASSLSIGSSGEITGNTIYF. The CDR3 region has the DNA TGTGCCAGCAGTTTATCGATTGGAAGCTCGGGGGAAATAACGGGAAACACCATATATTTT.

The sample holds a few counts of this clone. Here the CDR3 reads CASGTPRELYYEQYV. The CDR3 DNA sequence: TGTGCCAGTGGTACTCCCAGGGAGCTATACTACGAGCAGTACGTC. This chain links TRBV2 with TRBJ2-7; perhaps D is TRBD1 or TRBD2 (5 bases each). The ends were cut back, 9 bases at V and 3 bases at J, with 21 bases in the middle. The V gene's germline CDR1 is SNHLY and CDR2 FYNNEI. The CDR3 spans 15 residues.

This chain connects TRBV9 to TRBJ2-1, with 7 positions matching TRBD2. Germline values: CDR1 SGDLS, CDR2 YYNGEE. With 1 base clipped from V and 2 bases from J, the junction kept 15 bases outside the gene matches. The CDR3 has 19 residues. In DNA, the CDR3 is TGTGCCAGCAGCGTAAACCCCAATACCAGCGGGGAGCCCTACAATGAGCAGTTCTTC. Amino acid sequence: CASSVNPNTSGEPYNEQFF.

The chain has TRBV6-6 and TRBJ1-5, with D possibly matching TRBD1 (5 bases). CDR3 length: 15 amino acids. Germline CDR1 and CDR2: MNHNY and SVGAGI (reference sequence). Deletions cut 5 bases from V and 2 bases from J, with 13 bases between. Here the CDR3 DNA reads TGTGCCAGCAGTCTGAGGGGATGGGGCAATCAGCCCCAGCATTTT. This sequence encodes CASSLRGWGNQPQHF.

This clone was recorded once. The rearrangement uses TRBV18 and TRBJ2-3, with 8 bases that match TRBD2. This CDR3 contains 15 residues. The J segment lost 0 bases and the V segment lost 6 bases, leaving 5 bases of the junction unmatched. Per the germline V gene, CDR1 is KGHSH and CDR2 is LQKENI. CDR3: CASSPSSGSTDTQYF. CDR3 DNA sequence: TGTGCCAGCTCCCCATCTAGCGGGAGCACAGATACGCAGTATTTT.

The chain links TRBV3-1 (or the pseudogene TRBV3-2) to TRBJ2-7; unclear D gene. The CDR3 sequence is 13 residues long. Germline CDR1 and CDR2: LGHDT and YNNKEL (reference sequence). Trimming cost V 5 bases and J 6 bases, with 14 bases left between them. For the CDR3, the DNA is TGTGCCAGCAGCAAAAGGCTTGGGGTCGAGCAGTACGTC. Protein product: CASSKRLGVEQYV.

V is TRBV7-2 and J is TRBJ2-2; D is undetermined. Trimming shortened V by 5 bases and J by 6 bases, and 10 bases separated the two germline ends. Germline V gives CDR1 SGHTA, CDR2 FQGNSA. CDR3 length: 13 amino acids. CDR3 coding DNA: TGTGCCAGCAGCCCCCAGTGGGCCGGGGAGCTGTTTTTT. Translated, it gives CASSPQWAGELFF.

The V and J genes are TRBV25-1 and TRBJ1-1; the D gene is possibly TRBD1 (6 bases). The V end lost 0 bases, the J end lost 5 bases, and 16 bases lay between the germline ends. The CDR3 loop spans 16 amino acids. Germline lookup yields CDR1 MGHDK and CDR2 SYGVNS. The CDR3 bases are TGTGCCAGCAGTGAATATTTGGGAGGGGGTGGGACTGAAGCTTTCTTT. This encodes CASSEYLGGGGTEAFF.

The CDR3 bases are TGTGCCAGCAGCCCCGCGGGACCTTACACAGATACGCAGTATTTT. Amino acids: CASSPAGPYTDTQYF. The chain couples TRBV5-4 to TRBJ2-3, with a weak D call TRBD2 (6 bases). The CDR3 loop spans 15 amino acids. The V and J ends lost 4 bases and 2 bases respectively, with 14 bases between them. Looked up from germline, CDR1 is SGHNT and CDR2 is YYREEE (reference sequence).

The rearrangement uses TRBV28 and TRBJ2-2, with 7 bases fitting TRBD1. CDR1 MDHEN and CDR2 SYDVKM come from the germline V gene. This CDR3 spans 15 amino acids. V shed 6 bases and J 4 bases; nucleotides not matched to a gene: 8. In DNA, the CDR3 is TGTGCCAGCAGGGCCCGGGACAGACCCACCGGGGAGCTGTTTTTT. It encodes CASRARDRPTGELFF.

V usage is TRBV18 and J usage is TRBJ2-7; TRBD1 matches at 10 bases. This CDR3 spans 15 amino acids. V lost 2 bases to trimming and J lost 6 bases; unmatched junction nucleotides: 7. Germline assignment: CDR1 KGHSH and CDR2 LQKENI. The chain's CDR3 is CASSPETGGRREQYV. CDR3 DNA: TGTGCCAGCTCACCAGAGACAGGGGGCCGTCGCGAGCAGTACGTC.

This clone is a singleton in its sample. This chain links TRBV7-2 with TRBJ2-5; 12 bases match TRBD2. The CDR3 spans 18 residues. Germline CDR1 SGHTA, CDR2 FQGNSA. With V trimmed by 5 bases and J by 2 bases, 12 bases remained unmatched. CDR3 residues: CASSPQLPGLAGQETQYF. The CDR3, as DNA: TGTGCCAGCAGCCCGCAACTTCCGGGACTAGCGGGTCAAGAGACCCAGTACTTC.

The rearrangement links TRBV19 to TRBJ1-2; 9 positions match TRBD1. CDR3 length: 15 amino acids. The germline V gene encodes CDR1 LNHDA and CDR2 SQIVND (reference sequence). V shed 4 bases, J shed 7 bases, and the junction held 10 bases outside the gene matches. Here the CDR3 DNA reads TGTGCCAGTAGTACCCTTGCCACAGGGGGCGGTGGCTACACCTTC. Translated: CASSTLATGGGGYTF.

This clone was picked up one time. V usage is TRBV7-8 and J usage is TRBJ2-5; 12 bases map to TRBD1. This CDR3 spans 16 amino acids. The V gene's germline CDR1 is SGHVS and CDR2 FQNEAQ. V gave up 5 bases and J gave up 5 bases; unmatched junction bases: 9. The CDR3 region has the DNA TGTGCCAGCAGCCGAGCAGGGGGACAGGGGGCGGAGACCCAGTACTTC. It translates to CASSRAGGQGAETQYF. The full variable domain, rest sourced from reference TRBV7-8 and TRBJ2-5, is GAGVSQSPRYKVAKRGQDVALRCDPISGHVSLFWYQQALGQGPEFLTYFQNEAQLDKSGLPSDRFFAERPEGSVSTLKIQRTQQEDSAVYLCASSRAGGQGAETQYFGPGTRLLVL.

The chain recombines TRBV6-2 or TRBV6-3 with TRBJ1-2; D might be TRBD1 (6 bases). The CDR3 extends over 17 amino acids. Germline values: CDR1 MNHEY, CDR2 SVGEGT. Trimming took off 0 bases at V and 3 bases at J, with 17 bases between the two ends. DNA for the CDR3: TGTGCCAGCAGTTACTCCGAATTACCGGGACAAGACTATGGCTACACCTTC. It is translated as CASSYSELPGQDYGYTF.

This rearrangement joins TRBV7-9 to TRBJ2-3; 9 bases align to TRBD1. V shed 5 bases, J shed 0 bases, and the junction held 9 bases outside the gene matches. From germline, CDR1 is SEHNR and CDR2 FQNEAQ (reference sequence). The CDR3 contains 17 residues. The CDR3 DNA follows: TGTGCCAGCAGCGGGACAGGGAAGGGGGGAAGCACAGATACGCAGTATTTT. The encoded protein is CASSGTGKGGSTDTQYF.